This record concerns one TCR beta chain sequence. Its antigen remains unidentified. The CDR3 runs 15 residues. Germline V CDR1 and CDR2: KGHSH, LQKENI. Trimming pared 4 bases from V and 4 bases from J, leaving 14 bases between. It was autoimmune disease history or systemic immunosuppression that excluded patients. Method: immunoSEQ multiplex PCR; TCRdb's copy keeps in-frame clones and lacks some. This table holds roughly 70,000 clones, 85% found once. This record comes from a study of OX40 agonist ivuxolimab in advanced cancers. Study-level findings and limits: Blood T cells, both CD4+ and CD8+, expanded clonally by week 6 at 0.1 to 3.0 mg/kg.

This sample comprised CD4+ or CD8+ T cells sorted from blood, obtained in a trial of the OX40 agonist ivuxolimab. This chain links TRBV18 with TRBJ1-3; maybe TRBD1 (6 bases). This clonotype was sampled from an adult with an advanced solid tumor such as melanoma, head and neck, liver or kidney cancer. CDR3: CASSRESGGGNTIYF. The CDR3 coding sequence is TGTGCCAGCTCACGGGAATCGGGGGGCGGAAACACCATATATTTT.